This T cell receptor (beta chain) was recovered during a study of T-cell memory formation after mild COVID-19. Overall study results and limits: Second-wave clones reaching peak frequency on day 37 lacked confirmed SARS-CoV-2 specificity. There were some responding clones in pre-infection memory, which suggested that cross-reactive memory had joined. CD4/CD8 balance characterized clones contracting day 15 to 85, and CD4+ skew characterized later expanders.

TCRdb re-analysed the 5' RACE reads in MiXCR, keeping a single row per CDR3 protein. The table has 250,000 or so distinct CDR3 sequences, roughly 17% seen once. With 4 bases clipped from V and 5 bases from J, the junction kept 12 bases outside the gene matches. Germline V gene sequence: CDR1 SGDLS, CDR2 YYNGEE. The CDR3 contains 17 residues. Of note for this clonotype: The antigen remains unidentified.

The origin of this receptor is a man between 18 and 29 years old who had mild COVID-19 (a few samples of this study predate the infection). Cell type and time point are not known. This sequence joins TRBV9 and TRBJ2-2; 9 bases agree with TRBD1. Sequenced material: PBMCs or a T cell subset sorted from them (not recorded which). DNA of the CDR3: TGTGCCAGCAGCCCCCGGACAGGGGTTTTGGGGACCGGGGAGCTGTTTTTT. The encoded protein is CASSPRTGVLGTGELFF.